A single sample gave rise to the 19 T cell receptor beta chains below, sequenced in a study of blood T cell repertoires in COVID-19 (dated by TCRdb to about 2020). The protocol used for the library was the immunoSEQ multiplex PCR assay. The table comes from immuneACCESS by way of TCRdb, which keeps in-frame sequences with V and J called. Part of the clones is missing from these tables; in studies checked, under half for an unresolved V gene and the rest for unknown reasons. The sample data list about 85,000 clones, and roughly 89% of these were observed just once. Approximately 5.9% of the sample is taken by the ten largest. Input material: peripheral blood. The receptors originated from a man in his sixties with acute or convalescent COVID-19.

This clone appeared a single time. The V call is TRBV9, the J call TRBJ1-2, with D tentatively TRBD1 (5 bases). CDR1 and CDR2 from the germline V gene are SGDLS and YYNGEE. Trimming took off 3 bases at V and 3 bases at J, with 12 bases between the two ends. The CDR3 sequence is 14 residues long. The CDR3 sequence is CASSAGWADYGYTF. CDR3 coding DNA: TGTGCCAGCAGCGCAGGGTGGGCAGACTATGGCTACACCTTC.

The J gene is TRBJ1-2, the V gene TRBV4-2, with a tentative D call TRBD1 (6 bases). This CDR3 is 16 amino acids long. V dropped 0 bases and J dropped 0 bases, with 11 bases sitting between them. Per the germline V gene, CDR1 is LGHNA and CDR2 is YNFKEQ. The CDR3 loop reads CASSQDRGSTNYGYTF. CDR3 bases: TGTGCCAGCAGCCAAGACAGGGGCTCCACTAACTATGGCTACACCTTC.

The genes are TRBV2 and TRBJ2-3; 8 bases line up with TRBD2. Germline V gene sequence: CDR1 SNHLY, CDR2 FYNNEI. The CDR3 sequence is 15 residues long. V lost 9 bases, J lost 1 base, and 9 bases stayed unmatched. The CDR3 protein is CASSPSGGGTDTQYF. As DNA, the CDR3 is TGTGCCAGTTCTCCTTCCGGGGGGGGCACAGATACGCAGTATTTT.

The chain employs TRBV10-3 and TRBJ1-6; no clear D gene. CDR1 is ENHRY and CDR2 is SYGVKD in the germline V gene. The germline V and J ends were trimmed by 2 bases and 0 bases, with 14 bases remaining between them. The CDR3 is 18 residues long. CDR3 region: CAISENWAGSSYNSPLHF. The CDR3 DNA sequence: TGTGCCATCAGTGAGAATTGGGCCGGAAGCTCCTATAATTCACCCCTCCACTTT.

This chain links TRBV3-1 (or the pseudogene TRBV3-2) with TRBJ2-5, with D possibly matching TRBD1 (6 bases). V was trimmed by 0 bases and J by 1 base, leaving 15 bases between them. The germline CDR1 and CDR2 sequences are LGHDT and YNNKEL (reference sequence). The CDR3 is 17 amino acids. CDR3 DNA: TGTGCCAGCAGCCAAGATTGGAACAGGGAAACCCAAGAGACCCAGTACTTC. It yields the protein CASSQDWNRETQETQYF.

The chain has TRBV7-8 and TRBJ1-6; 8 bases line up with TRBD1. Germline V gene sequence: CDR1 SGHVS, CDR2 FQNEAQ. The CDR3 consists of 14 residues. The V segment lost 7 bases and the J segment 7 bases; nucleotides outside the gene matches: 6. Written as DNA, the CDR3 is TGTGCCAGCACCCAGGACAGGGCCAATTCACCCCTCCACTTT. It specifies CASTQDRANSPLHF.

The rearrangement uses TRBV6-1 and TRBJ1-2; 9 nucleotides agree with TRBD1. V trimming: 4 bases; J trimming: 0 bases; junction bases outside the gene matches: 15. The V gene's germline CDR1 is MNHNS and CDR2 SASEGT. This CDR3 has 19 residues. The CDR3 DNA reads as TGTGCCAGCAGTGCCGGGACAGGGAGCTCTACGATGTCTAACTATGGCTACACCTTC. Its translation is CASSAGTGSSTMSNYGYTF.

The V call is TRBV18, the J call TRBJ2-5; TRBD2 is a possible D gene (5 bases). From germline, CDR1 is KGHSH and CDR2 LQKENI. This CDR3 spans 15 amino acids. Trimming removed 5 bases at V and 4 bases at J, with 17 bases between. The CDR3 DNA follows: TGTGCCAGCTCAAACCAGGACCGGGGAGCAGAGACCCAGTACTTC. Residues: CASSNQDRGAETQYF.

The chain recombines TRBV29-1 with TRBJ2-1; D gene uncertain. From germline, CDR1 is SQVTM and CDR2 ANQGSEA. Trimming took off 4 bases at V and 6 bases at J, with 7 bases between the two ends. The CDR3 covers 11 residues. The CDR3 nucleotides read TGCAGCGTTGGCTACAGCAATGAGCAGTTCTTC. Amino acids: CSVGYSNEQFF.

The chain joins TRBV29-1 to TRBJ2-7; D may be TRBD1 (5 bases). V was shortened by 4 bases and J by 4 bases, with 14 bases between the two germline ends. CDR1 is SQVTM, CDR2 ANQGSEA, per germline. The CDR3 sequence is 13 residues long. The CDR3: CSVARTKSYEQYF. The CDR3 nucleotides read TGCAGCGTTGCCCGGACAAAGAGTTACGAGCAGTACTTC.

This chain links TRBV3-1 (or the pseudogene TRBV3-2) with TRBJ2-1; 7 positions agree with TRBD2. The J segment lost 5 bases and the V segment lost 0 bases, leaving 13 bases of the junction unmatched. This CDR3 region has 18 residues. Germline values: CDR1 LGHDT, CDR2 YNNKEL (reference sequence). The CDR3 coding sequence is TGTGCCAGCAGCCAAGATCCCAAGCGGGGCCCCGGGCACAATGAGCAGTTCTTC. Translation: CASSQDPKRGPGHNEQFF.

The CDR3 sequence: CASSRGSADSYGYTF. The CDR3 DNA reads as TGCGCCAGCAGCCGAGGGTCGGCGGACAGCTATGGCTACACCTTC. This chain joins TRBV4-3 and TRBJ1-2, with D tentatively TRBD1 (6 bases). The CDR3 is 15 residues long. Trimming removed 4 bases at V and 4 bases at J, with 16 bases between. Germline V gene data show CDR1 as LGHNA and CDR2 as YSLEER.

The chain recombines TRBV27 with TRBJ1-6; D perhaps matches TRBD1 (5 bases). CDR3 size: 17 residues. The ends were cut back, 6 bases at V and 1 base at J, with 16 bases in the middle. Germline CDR1 reads MNHEY; CDR2 reads SMNVEV (reference sequence). CDR3 sequence reads: CASSPRGGPSYNSPLHF. The CDR3 DNA follows: TGTGCCAGCAGCCCTAGGGGAGGGCCGTCCTATAATTCACCCCTCCACTTT.

The rearrangement uses TRBV12-5 and TRBJ1-5; 10 nucleotides line up with TRBD1. Germline CDR1 LGHNT, CDR2 FRNRAP. CDR3 length: 15 amino acids. The ends lost 6 bases at V and 7 bases at J; junction bases unmatched: 9. CDR3 in DNA: TGTGCTAGTGGCACGGGACAGGGGATAGGGCAGCCCCAGCATTTT. It translates to CASGTGQGIGQPQHF.

This chain joins TRBV9 and TRBJ2-1; D is possibly TRBD2 (7 bases). The germline V and J ends were trimmed by 8 bases and 7 bases, with 22 bases remaining between them. Germline V gene sequence: CDR1 SGDLS, CDR2 YYNGEE. The CDR3 is 15 residues long. As DNA, the CDR3 is TGTGCCAGTTCCCCTAGGGGGGGGGCGAGAAATGAGCAGTTCTTC. Translation gives CASSPRGGARNEQFF.

The chain links TRBV7-9 to TRBJ1-2; D not resolved. From germline, CDR1 is SEHNR and CDR2 FQNEAQ (reference sequence). V was shortened by 0 bases and J by 2 bases, with 13 bases between the two germline ends. This CDR3 is built from 16 residues. For the CDR3, the DNA is TGTGCCAGCAGCTTAGCGCCCCTGTCAGGCAACTATGGCTACACCTTC. This encodes CASSLAPLSGNYGYTF. The full variable domain, its missing parts supplied by reference TRBV7-9 and TRBJ1-2, is DTGVSQNPRHKITKRGQNVTFRCDPISEHNRLYWYRQTLGQGPEFLTYFQNEAQLEKSRLLSDRFSAERPKGSFSTLEIQRTEQGDSAMYLCASSLAPLSGNYGYTFGSGTRLTVV.

The chain recombines TRBV3-1 (or the pseudogene TRBV3-2) with TRBJ1-2; tentative D call: TRBD1 (6 bases). This CDR3 spans 13 amino acids. The V end was cut by 3 bases, the J end by 5 bases, with 10 bases between. The V gene's germline CDR1 is LGHDT and CDR2 YNNKEL (reference sequence). The CDR3 DNA reads TGTGCCAGCAGCCACGAAACAGGGTATGGCTACACCTTC. Its protein is CASSHETGYGYTF.

V usage is TRBV6-5 and J usage is TRBJ2-7, with 10 bases matching TRBD1. This CDR3 region has 16 residues. V was clipped by 0 bases and J by 6 bases; unmatched bases: 8. Germline CDR1 reads MNHEY; CDR2 reads SVGAGI. The CDR3 nucleotides are TGTGCCAGCAGTTACTCCTCCGGGACAGGGGATCCCGAGCAGTACTTC. Protein sequence: CASSYSSGTGDPEQYF.

The rearrangement uses TRBV27 and TRBJ1-1; 7 nucleotides agree with TRBD1. J lost 5 bases, V lost 5 bases, and 5 bases had no gene match. Per germline, CDR1 MNHEY and CDR2 SMNVEV (reference sequence). The CDR3 runs to 13 residues. The chain's CDR3 is CASSGTGVTEAFF. The CDR3 nucleotides read TGTGCCAGCAGTGGAACAGGGGTGACTGAAGCTTTCTTT.